The subject of this entry is one TCR beta chain. Its target antigen remains unknown. No much larger clonotype is one base removed from it; base qualities were not supplied. Instrument on record: Illumina HiSeq 1500. The public sequencing data were trimmed at Q25 with fastp and processed into clonotypes with MiXCR by TCRdb, which kept only in-frame beta chains. CDR3 protein duplicates are merged, each entry listing the most common genes and DNA. This sample is represented by some 800,000 distinct CDR3 sequences; around 29% of them were singletons. Clones ranked in the top ten supply under 15% of the sample. The sample originates from a study of T cell repertoires in cytomegalovirus infection (dated by TCRdb to the late 2010s). Study-wide context: The peptide stimulations were aimed at well-studied HLA-B-restricted epitopes as well as recently identified HLA-C-restricted CMV epitopes, whose presentation resists viral immunomodulation. Donor HLA type was relevant to the analysis, as public TCR beta signatures indicated carriage of CMV infection together with the matching HLA type. Findings and caveats that apply to the study as a whole: Carriers of CMV infection plus the relevant HLA type were discriminated by the cumulative frequency of public TCR beta family members in the study cohort and in an independent roughly 400-donor cohort. The ex vivo response was dominated by HLA-C-restricted CMV-specific TCR beta clonotypes, which also provided the single most frequent clonotype in two of eight donors.

In the paper's terms, the treatment or condition label means: in vitro stimulation with specific CMV peptide epitopes to enrich CMV-specific T cells. The receptor was isolated from a human donor in good health (CMV status not recorded). Some clones in this sample may be carry-over from other donors' samples. This specimen consisted of cultured CD8+ T cells from PBMCs, obtained from culture after CMV antigen stimulation.

The DNA sequence reads TGTGCCAGTAGTATAGATCGCAAGGGTTTCGAAAAACTGTTTTTT. This gives the protein CASSIDRKGFEKLFF. Recombination connected TRBV19 to TRBJ1-4, with the D gene not clear enough to name. Based on the germline V gene (reference sequence), the CDR1 and CDR2 sequences are LNHDA and SQIVND. V is shortened by 0 bases, J by 8 bases, and the region joining them spans 13 bases. From its cysteine to its phenylalanine, the CDR3 spans 15 amino acids. Left in the record is the CDR3 DNA by itself, 45 bases read in frame from the first base. Here the CDR3 is joined to the reference TRBV19 and TRBJ1-4 genes, and the full variable domain is: DGGITQSPKYLFRKEGQNVTLSCEQNLNHDAMYWYRQDPGQGLRLIYYSQIVNDFQKGDIAEGYSVSREKKESFPLTVTSAQKNPTAFYLCASSIDRKGFEKLFFGSGTQLSVL.